These 25 T cell receptor beta chains were all obtained from the same sample, sequenced in a study of blood T cell repertoires in COVID-19. Data came from immunoSEQ multiplex PCR; TCRdb stores just in-frame clones and leaves some out. The sample holds 56,000 or so clones, about 85% seen once. The specimen sequenced was peripheral blood. Every receptor here comes from a woman older than 75 with acute or convalescent COVID-19.

The CDR3 DNA reads TGTGCCTGGAGCCAAGGACTGGATAATTCACCCCTCCACTTT. Its translation: CAWSQGLDNSPLHF. The genes are TRBV30 and TRBJ1-6; D is ambiguous. The CDR3 is made up of 14 amino acids. V lost 3 bases and J 5 bases, leaving 11 bases between the germline ends. Germline-derived CDR1 and CDR2 are GTSNPN and SVGIG (reference sequence).

This rearrangement joins TRBV7-6 to TRBJ2-3; TRBD1 agrees at 10 bases. J lost 5 bases, V lost 5 bases, and 10 bases had no gene match. The CDR3 contains 16 residues. Germline CDR1 and CDR2: SGHVS and FNYEAQ. CDR3 in amino acids: CASSPTGTGVLDTQYF. The CDR3 DNA is TGTGCCAGCAGCCCGACCGGGACAGGGGTTTTAGATACGCAGTATTTT. Supplemented by reference TRBV7-6 and TRBJ2-3, the full variable domain reads GAGVSQSPRYKVTKRGQDVALRCDPISGHVSLYWYRQALGQGPEFLTYFNYEAQQDKSGLPNDRFSAERPEGSISTLTIQRTEQRDSAMYRCASSPTGTGVLDTQYFGPGTRLTVL.

The rearrangement joins TRBV27 to TRBJ2-7; TRBD2 agrees at 7 bases. The length of the CDR3 is 15 residues. V shed 1 base, J shed 3 bases, and the junction held 6 bases outside the gene matches. Germline CDR1 reads MNHEY; CDR2 reads SMNVEV (reference sequence). CDR3 DNA sequence: TGTGCCAGCAGTTTATGGGGGGGAACAAACTACGAGCAGTACTTC. Translating it yields CASSLWGGTNYEQYF.

The table lists this clone with a few counts. The chain employs TRBV18 and TRBJ2-2; TRBD2 is a possible D gene (5 bases). This CDR3 region has 14 residues. The V and J ends lost 3 bases and 5 bases respectively, with 10 bases between them. Per the germline V gene, CDR1 is KGHSH and CDR2 is LQKENI. CDR3 in DNA: TGTGCCAGCTCACCGAGGACTGATACCGGGGAGCTGTTTTTT. It is translated as CASSPRTDTGELFF.

The rearrangement joins TRBV11-2 to TRBJ1-2, with 7 bases fitting TRBD1. The CDR3 runs 13 residues. The V gene's germline CDR1 is SGHAT and CDR2 FQNNGV. Trimming removed 5 bases from V and 2 bases from J; junction bases left unmatched: 2. Here the CDR3 reads CASSPGQNYGYTF. CDR3 nucleotide sequence: TGTGCCAGCAGCCCGGGACAGAACTATGGCTACACCTTC.

The chain employs TRBV13 and TRBJ2-7; D is possibly TRBD2 (7 bases). The CDR3 totals 12 residues. V was clipped by 2 bases and J by 6 bases, with 8 bases between them. Germline V gene sequence: CDR1 PRHDT, CDR2 FYEKMQ (reference sequence). CDR3 in amino acids: CASSLRGAEQYF. CDR3 DNA sequence: TGTGCCAGCAGCTTACGGGGGGCCGAGCAGTACTTC.

This clone was observed a handful of times. This chain uses TRBV3-1 (or the pseudogene TRBV3-2) with TRBJ1-1; D perhaps matches TRBD1 (6 bases). The V end was cut by 4 bases, the J end by 5 bases, with 14 bases between. Germline V gene lookup returns CDR1 LGHDT and CDR2 YNNKEL (reference sequence). The CDR3 is 14 amino acids. The CDR3 loop reads CASSPSRGGTEAFF. The DNA for the CDR3 is TGTGCCAGCAGCCCGTCCAGGGGTGGGACTGAAGCTTTCTTT.

This clone was recorded a few times. The chain is built from TRBV6-5 and TRBJ2-7; 10 bases line up with TRBD1. The J segment lost 2 bases and the V segment lost 2 bases, leaving 3 bases of the junction unmatched. The CDR3 has 15 amino acids. Germline V gene sequence: CDR1 MNHEY, CDR2 SVGAGI. The CDR3 loop is CASSYRDRGTYEQYF. The CDR3 DNA reads TGTGCCAGCAGTTACCGGGACAGGGGTACCTACGAGCAGTACTTC.

V gene TRBV6-5 combines with J gene TRBJ1-2, with 7 positions matching TRBD1. Looked up from germline, CDR1 is MNHEY and CDR2 is SVGAGI. V shed 8 bases, J shed 6 bases, and the junction held 6 bases outside the gene matches. The CDR3 is 12 residues long. The CDR3 protein is CASRGTVDGYTF. The CDR3 bases are TGTGCCAGCCGCGGGACAGTAGATGGCTACACCTTC.

This chain links TRBV6-1 with TRBJ1-2; 8 nucleotides agree with TRBD1. V lost 6 bases to trimming and J lost 2 bases; unmatched junction nucleotides: 5. Germline values: CDR1 MNHNS, CDR2 SASEGT. The CDR3 extends over 14 amino acids. CDR3 amino acids: CASRPGQENYGYTF. For the CDR3, the DNA is TGTGCCAGCAGACCGGGACAGGAAAACTATGGCTACACCTTC.

The genes are TRBV11-2 and TRBJ1-5; TRBD1 aligns across 9 bases. V shed 3 bases, J shed 2 bases, and the junction held 5 bases outside the gene matches. Per germline, CDR1 SGHAT and CDR2 FQNNGV. CDR3 length equals 16 residues. The CDR3 reads CASSFDRGTGNQPQHF. CDR3 nucleotide sequence: TGTGCCAGCAGCTTTGACAGGGGGACGGGCAATCAGCCCCAGCATTTT. Based on the CDR3 plus reference TRBV11-2 and TRBJ1-5, the full variable domain is EAGVAQSPRYKIIEKRQSVAFWCNPISGHATLYWYQQILGQGPKLLIQFQNNGVVDDSQLPKDRFSAERLKGVDSTLKIQPAKLEDSAVYLCASSFDRGTGNQPQHFGDGTRLSIL.

V and J are TRBV19 and TRBJ2-2; D not certain. Germline V gene sequence: CDR1 LNHDA, CDR2 SQIVND (reference sequence). The CDR3 runs 14 residues. V was cut by 0 bases and J by 11 bases, with 13 bases left in between. The CDR3 is CASSIDRPVDELFF. The DNA of the CDR3 is TGTGCCAGTAGTATAGATCGCCCCGTAGATGAGCTGTTTTTT. The whole variable domain, filled in from reference TRBV19 and TRBJ2-2, reads DGGITQSPKYLFRKEGQNVTLSCEQNLNHDAMYWYRQDPGQGLRLIYYSQIVNDFQKGDIAEGYSVSREKKESFPLTVTSAQKNPTAFYLCASSIDRPVDELFFGEGSRLTVL.

This sequence joins TRBV6-1 and TRBJ2-7, with 9 bases fitting TRBD2. There are 16 residues in the CDR3. The germline gives CDR1 MNHNS, CDR2 SASEGT. J lost 0 bases, V lost 3 bases, and 6 bases had no gene match. CDR3 sequence reads: CASSDHSGGHSYEQYF. CDR3 DNA: TGTGCCAGCAGTGACCATAGCGGGGGCCACTCCTACGAGCAGTACTTC.

The J gene is TRBJ1-6, the V gene TRBV7-3, with TRBD1 matching 8 bases. V shed 4 bases, J shed 7 bases, and the junction held 18 bases outside the gene matches. The CDR3 totals 19 residues. Germline CDR1 and CDR2: SGHTA and FQGTGA. CDR3 protein: CASSSPSSDRAHRNSPLHF. CDR3 sequence (DNA): TGTGCCAGCAGCTCGCCCTCTTCGGACAGGGCGCATCGGAATTCACCCCTCCACTTT.

This chain joins TRBV5-1 and TRBJ1-2; D uncertain. V lost 4 bases and J 6 bases, leaving 13 bases between the germline ends. The CDR3 has 13 residues. Germline V gene lookup returns CDR1 SGHRS and CDR2 YFSETQ. For the CDR3, the DNA is TGCGCCAGCAGCCGCGAAACCCCTCATGGCTACACCTTC. Its protein is CASSRETPHGYTF.

The J gene is TRBJ1-5, the V gene TRBV6-2 or TRBV6-3; perhaps TRBD1 as D (5 bases). The ends were cut back, 0 bases at V and 1 base at J, with 13 bases in the middle. Germline V gene sequence: CDR1 MNHEY, CDR2 SVGEGT. CDR3 length equals 17 residues. The DNA of the CDR3 is TGTGCCAGCAGTTACTCGACGTCAGGGCGAAGCAATCAGCCCCAGCATTTT. It codes for CASSYSTSGRSNQPQHF.

The sample holds one count of this clone. J is TRBJ2-1 and V is TRBV6-2 or TRBV6-3, with D maybe TRBD2 (6 bases). V lost 4 bases to trimming and J lost 5 bases, with 12 bases between them. Germline loops: CDR1 MNHEY, CDR2 SVGEGT. The CDR3 loop spans 14 amino acids. The CDR3 sequence: CASSSRGTNNEQFF. The CDR3 DNA is TGTGCCAGCAGTTCTCGGGGGACCAACAATGAGCAGTTCTTC.

The chain is built from TRBV2 and TRBJ1-6; 8 bases are shared with TRBD1. The length of the CDR3 is 15 residues. Trimming removed 8 bases from V and 3 bases from J; junction bases left unmatched: 6. The V gene's germline CDR1 is SNHLY and CDR2 FYNNEI. The CDR3 coding sequence is TGTGCCAGCGGACGGACAGGGATCTATAATTCACCCCTCCACTTT. Amino acid sequence: CASGRTGIYNSPLHF.

The chain employs TRBV5-1 and TRBJ2-1, with TRBD2 matching over 11 bases. The CDR3 has 15 residues. V shed 7 bases, J shed 1 base, and the junction held 4 bases outside the gene matches. Germline values: CDR1 SGHRS, CDR2 YFSETQ. The CDR3 nucleotides read TGCGCCAGCGTTAGCGGGGGGGGTTCCTACAATGAGCAGTTCTTC. Translating gives CASVSGGGSYNEQFF.

CDR3 sequence reads: CSVGGANGYTF. Written as DNA, the CDR3 is TGCAGCGTGGGGGGGGCCAATGGCTACACCTTC. The V and J genes are TRBV29-1 and TRBJ1-2; weak D call: TRBD1 (6 bases). V lost 6 bases and J lost 6, with 11 bases in between. CDR3 length: 11 amino acids. Germline V gene lookup returns CDR1 SQVTM and CDR2 ANQGSEA. Looking up the rest from reference TRBV29-1 and TRBJ1-2 gives the full variable domain: SAVISQKPSRDICQRGTSLTIQCQVDSQVTMMFWYRQQPGQSLTLIATANQGSEATYESGFVIDKFPISRPNLTFSTLTVSNMSPEDSSIYLCSVGGANGYTFGSGTRLTVV.

This chain joins TRBV6-6 and TRBJ2-1, with 7 nucleotides matching TRBD1. Germline CDR1 is MNHNY and CDR2 is SVGAGI (reference sequence). The length of the CDR3 is 14 residues. The J segment lost 5 bases and the V segment lost 6 bases, leaving 7 bases of the junction unmatched. Written as DNA, the CDR3 is TGTGCCAGCAGCCACGACAGGGTTGACAATGAGCAGTTCTTC. Encoded protein: CASSHDRVDNEQFF.

This clone was observed once. The chain joins TRBV5-1 to TRBJ2-7; 11 positions agree with TRBD2. The CDR3 extends over 15 amino acids. The V gene's germline CDR1 is SGHRS and CDR2 YFSETQ. Trimming at V came to 4 bases and at J to 3 bases, leaving 6 bases not matched to a gene. CDR3 nucleotide sequence: TGCGCCAGCAGCCCCGTGACTAGCGGGAACTACGAGCAGTACTTC. Protein product: CASSPVTSGNYEQYF.

The chain has TRBV27 and TRBJ1-6; 10 nucleotides match TRBD1. Germline values: CDR1 MNHEY, CDR2 SMNVEV (reference sequence). The J segment lost 7 bases and the V segment lost 8 bases, leaving 8 bases of the junction unmatched. The CDR3 runs 15 residues. The CDR3 nucleotides read TGTGCCAGCCGGGGACAGGGGTGGCAAAATTCACCCCTCCACTTT. It translates to CASRGQGWQNSPLHF.

The rearrangement links TRBV18 to TRBJ2-1, with D unresolved. The germline V gene has CDR1 KGHSH and CDR2 LQKENI. The CDR3 is made up of 14 amino acids. The ends were cut back, 1 base at V and 7 bases at J, with 11 bases in the middle. The CDR3 sequence: CASSPQILGNEQFF. As DNA, the CDR3 is TGTGCCAGCTCACCACAGATCCTAGGAAATGAGCAGTTCTTC.

This chain uses TRBV18 with TRBJ2-1; D might be TRBD1 (6 bases). The germline CDR1 and CDR2 sequences are KGHSH and LQKENI. V lost 4 bases to trimming and J lost 7 bases, with 23 bases between them. CDR3 length: 17 amino acids. Here the CDR3 DNA reads TGTGCCAGCTCACTAAGCATCAGGGGAAGGGGAAAGAATGAGCAGTTCTTC. Protein product: CASSLSIRGRGKNEQFF. Complete variable domain (other parts from reference TRBV18 and TRBJ2-1): NAGVMQNPRHLVRRRGQEARLRCSPMKGHSHVYWYRQLPEEGLKFMVYLQKENIIDESGMPKERFSAEFPKEGPSILRIQQVVRGDSAAYFCASSLSIRGRGKNEQFFGPGTRLTVL.